This TCR beta chain was profiled in a study of preoperative IRX-2 immunotherapy in early breast cancer (dated by TCRdb to the late 2010s). This clone was seen only once. Its binding antigen is unknown. The input lacks base qualities; no much larger clone sits a single base away. The library was prepared using the immunoSEQ multiplex PCR assay. TCRdb mirrors the immuneACCESS table, restricted to in-frame sequences. Some clones are absent from its copies; in checked studies, under half trace to an unresolved V gene, and the reason for the others is unknown. This sample is represented by some 30,000 clones; 89% of them were singletons. The ten largest clones add up to 1.6% of the sample. The germline V gene provides CDR1 SQVTM and CDR2 ANQGSEA. Germline trimming amounts to 5 bases on V and 6 bases on J, with 6 as the count of junction bases outside the gene matches. The CDR3 goes from the cysteine to the phenylalanine over 13 residues. Only the CDR3 region is kept as DNA, spanning 39 bases read in frame from base 1.

The sample's treatment or condition label is to be understood as: preoperative locoregional IRX-2 cytokine immunotherapy. The samples were obtained from a phase Ib study in which preoperative, locoregional IRX-2 cytokine immunotherapy intended to prime immune responses was tested. The donors were early-stage breast cancer patients who were given IRX-2 prior to surgery. This chain is built from TRBV29-1 and TRBJ2-2; 7 of the junction bases match TRBD1. This TCR was sampled from a human donor with breast cancer. This sample comprised tumor tissue, obtained after IRX-2 immunotherapy. The nucleotides read TGCAGCGTTCACCACAGGGGTGCCGGGGAGCTGTTTTTT. This is translated as CSVHHRGAGELFF.